This TCR beta chain was observed in a study of shared clonotypes between healthy human individuals. Study-wide results and caveats: Clonotype sharing among donors was expected to depend on sequencing depth.

This clone occurred once. Its cognate antigen is unknown. With 3 bases removed from V and 2 bases from J, the gap between germline ends came to 11 bases. The CDR3 is made up of 14 amino acids. The germline gives CDR1 MDHEN, CDR2 SYDVKM. Tens of thousands of T cell genomes, or 300 to 350 ng DNA, went into unsorted PBMC replicate PCRs. Original processing methods: Quality scores were absent from the junction-only immunoSEQ sequences, so filtering differed. Measured with immunoSEQ multiplex PCR; TCRdb has only the in-frame clones, and not every one. Clonal size and the V and J genes are those of that table, whereas D and trimming came from the DNA. Here the sample spans 500,000 to 650,000 clones, roughly 79% being singletons.

This chain uses TRBV28 with TRBJ2-7; D uncertain. Sequenced: PBMCs. The TCR originated in a woman in her 40s in good health. Some clones in this sample may be carry-over from other donors' samples. The CDR3 protein is CASSFARPPYEQYF. In DNA form, the CDR3 reads TGTGCCAGCAGTTTCGCTAGGCCACCCTACGAGCAGTACTTC.